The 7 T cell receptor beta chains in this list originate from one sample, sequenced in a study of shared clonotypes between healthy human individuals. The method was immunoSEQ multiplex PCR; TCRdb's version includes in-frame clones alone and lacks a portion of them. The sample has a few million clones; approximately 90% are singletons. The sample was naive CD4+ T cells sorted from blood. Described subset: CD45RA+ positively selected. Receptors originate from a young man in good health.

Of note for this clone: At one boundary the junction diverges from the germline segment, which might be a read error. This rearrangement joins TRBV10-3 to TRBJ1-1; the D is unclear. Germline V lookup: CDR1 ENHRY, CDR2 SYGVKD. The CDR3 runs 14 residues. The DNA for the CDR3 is TGTGCCAGCAGTGGGGTTTCGGGAAACACTGAAGCTTTCTTT. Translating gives CASSGVSGNTEAFF.

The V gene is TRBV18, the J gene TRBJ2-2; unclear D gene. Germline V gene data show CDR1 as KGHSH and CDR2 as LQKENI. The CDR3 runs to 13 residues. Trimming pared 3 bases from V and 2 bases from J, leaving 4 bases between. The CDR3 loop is CASSPENTGELFF. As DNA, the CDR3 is TGTGCCAGCTCACCGGAAAACACCGGGGAGCTGTTTTTT.

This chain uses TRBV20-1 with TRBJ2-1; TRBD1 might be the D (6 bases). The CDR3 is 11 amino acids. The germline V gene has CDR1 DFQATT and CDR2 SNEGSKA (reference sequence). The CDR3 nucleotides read TGCAGCCAAGGGGGTAGCAATGAGCAGTTCTTC. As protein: CSQGGSNEQFF.

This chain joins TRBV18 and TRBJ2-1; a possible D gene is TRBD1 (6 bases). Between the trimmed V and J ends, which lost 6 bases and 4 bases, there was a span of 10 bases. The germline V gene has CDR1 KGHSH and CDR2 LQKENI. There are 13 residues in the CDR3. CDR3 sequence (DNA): TGTGCCAGCTCCCAGGGGAGTTACAATGAGCAGTTCTTC. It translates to CASSQGSYNEQFF. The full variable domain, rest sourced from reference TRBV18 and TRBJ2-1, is NAGVMQNPRHLVRRRGQEARLRCSPMKGHSHVYWYRQLPEEGLKFMVYLQKENIIDESGMPKERFSAEFPKEGPSILRIQQVVRGDSAAYFCASSQGSYNEQFFGPGTRLTVL.

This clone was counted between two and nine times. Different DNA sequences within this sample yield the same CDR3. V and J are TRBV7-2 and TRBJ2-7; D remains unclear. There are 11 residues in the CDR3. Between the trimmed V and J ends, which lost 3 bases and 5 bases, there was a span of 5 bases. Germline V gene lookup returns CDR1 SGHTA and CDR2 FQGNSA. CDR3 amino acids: CASSLADEQYF. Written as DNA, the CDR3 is TGTGCCAGCAGCTTGGCCGACGAGCAGTACTTC.

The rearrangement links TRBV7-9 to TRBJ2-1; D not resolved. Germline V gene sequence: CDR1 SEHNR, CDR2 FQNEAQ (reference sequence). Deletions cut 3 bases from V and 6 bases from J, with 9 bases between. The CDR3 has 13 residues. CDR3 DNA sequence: TGTGCCAGCAGCTTGTCCCCCCTCAATGAGCAGTTCTTC. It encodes CASSLSPLNEQFF.

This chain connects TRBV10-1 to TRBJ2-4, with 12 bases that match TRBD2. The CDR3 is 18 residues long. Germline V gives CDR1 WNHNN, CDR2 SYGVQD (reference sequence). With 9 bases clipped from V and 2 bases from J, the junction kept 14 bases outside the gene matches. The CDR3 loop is CASLGSSGGASPKNIQYF. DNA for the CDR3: TGCGCCAGTCTTGGATCTAGCGGGGGGGCCTCTCCCAAAAACATTCAGTACTTC.